The 10 T cell receptor beta chains below come from one sample, sequenced in a study of T-cell memory formation after mild COVID-19. TCRdb reanalysed the 5' RACE reads using MiXCR and keeps one entry per CDR3 protein. In the table there are 57,000 or so distinct CDR3 sequences, about 10% of which are singletons. Sequenced: PBMCs or a T cell subset sorted from them (not recorded which). These TCRs come from a man aged 18-30 years who had mild COVID-19 (a few samples of this study predate the infection). Cell type and time point are not known.

This clonotype was counted between two and nine times. The rearrangement uses TRBV7-8 and TRBJ2-1; D might be TRBD1 or TRBD2, each matching 5 bases. CDR3 size: 13 residues. Germline V gives CDR1 SGHVS, CDR2 FQNEAQ. The ends were cut back, 2 bases at V and 10 bases at J, with 12 bases in the middle. CDR3 sequence reads: CASSLNRDLEQFF. The CDR3 DNA sequence: TGTGCCAGCAGCTTAAATCGGGACCTGGAGCAGTTCTTC.

The chain is built from TRBV7-9 and TRBJ1-1; no firm D call. Germline V gives CDR1 SEHNR, CDR2 FQNEAQ (reference sequence). The length of the CDR3 is 12 residues. Trimming stripped 5 bases from V and 11 bases from J, with 15 bases between. Written as DNA, the CDR3 is TGTGCCAGCAGCCTAGACGTGGGTTCGGCTTTCTTT. Amino acid sequence: CASSLDVGSAFF.

This chain uses TRBV20-1 with TRBJ2-1; D gene unclear. V was shortened by 0 bases and J by 0 bases, with 9 bases between the two germline ends. In germline, CDR1 is DFQATT, CDR2 SNEGSKA (reference sequence). The CDR3 spans 15 residues. CDR3 region: CSARDHQFSYNEQFF. In DNA form, the CDR3 reads TGCAGTGCTAGAGATCATCAATTCTCCTACAATGAGCAGTTCTTC.

This clonotype was seen a few times. V usage is TRBV6-5 and J usage is TRBJ1-2; D unclear. The ends were cut back, 0 bases at V and 8 bases at J, with 13 bases in the middle. This CDR3 region has 14 residues. The V gene's germline CDR1 is MNHEY and CDR2 SVGAGI. In DNA, the CDR3 is TGTGCCAGCAGTTACTCCGTCAGGACGGGAGGCTACACCTTC. This gives the protein CASSYSVRTGGYTF.

The sample holds a few counts of this clonotype. V gene TRBV2 combines with J gene TRBJ1-4, with D possibly being TRBD1 (5 bases). V was pared by 8 bases and J by 7 bases, with 11 bases between. Germline CDR1 is SNHLY and CDR2 is FYNNEI. This CDR3 comprises 12 residues. The CDR3: CASGGESEKLFF. The CDR3 DNA reads TGTGCCAGCGGGGGAGAGTCTGAAAAACTGTTTTTT.

This clonotype showed up just a few times. The chain links TRBV12-3 or TRBV12-4 to TRBJ2-3, with D uncertain. Trimming pared 5 bases from V and 5 bases from J, leaving 11 bases between. This CDR3 spans 13 amino acids. The CDR3 region is CASSRSGGDTQYF. The DNA of the CDR3 is TGTGCCAGCAGTCGCTCGGGCGGAGATACGCAGTATTTT.

In this sample, this clonotype turned up many times. The chain is built from TRBV7-3 and TRBJ2-7, with D possibly matching TRBD1 (5 bases). The CDR3 covers 13 residues. Germline CDR1 SGHTA, CDR2 FQGTGA. The V gene lost 7 bases and the J gene lost 5 bases, with 15 bases spanning the gap. The CDR3 nucleotides are TGTGCCAGCATCCAGGCAGGGAAGAACGAGCAGTACGTC. It is translated as CASIQAGKNEQYV.

V is TRBV7-2 and J is TRBJ2-5; no clear D gene. Trimming stripped 2 bases from V and 1 base from J, with 14 bases between. The CDR3 is 16 amino acids. Per germline, CDR1 SGHTA and CDR2 FQGNSA. CDR3 bases: TGTGCCAGCAGCTTAATAGTGCCGTTTTTCCAAGAGACCCAGTACTTC. The encoded protein is CASSLIVPFFQETQYF.

This clonotype was seen many times. This chain uses TRBV5-1 with TRBJ2-1; 11 nucleotides match TRBD2. The CDR3 extends over 17 amino acids. V shed 2 bases, J shed 7 bases, and the junction held 11 bases outside the gene matches. The germline V gene encodes CDR1 SGHRS and CDR2 YFSETQ. The CDR3 DNA sequence: TGCGCCAGCAGCTTTGGACTAGCGGGTGCGTTGGTTAATGAGCAGTTCTTC. Protein product: CASSFGLAGALVNEQFF.

The gene calls are TRBV3-1 and TRBJ2-7; D possibly uses TRBD1 or TRBD2 (5 bases each). Germline V gene data show CDR1 as LGHDT and CDR2 as YNNKEL (reference sequence). Trimming took off 1 base at V and 7 bases at J, with 17 bases between the two ends. The CDR3 loop spans 15 amino acids. The CDR3 DNA reads as TGTGCCAGCAGCCAAGCGAGGGTGGCCAGGGCAGAGCAGTACTTC. This codes for CASSQARVARAEQYF.